This record covers a single TCR beta chain. Sequencing of TCR beta was carried out in blood CD8+ and CD4+ T cells. Both CD4+ and CD8+ T cells were negatively isolated, and TEMRA cells underwent FACS enrichment. The CDR3 loop spans 15 amino acids. Germline CDR1 DFQATT, CDR2 SNEGSKA (reference sequence). Between the trimmed V and J ends, which lost 5 bases and 4 bases, there was a span of 20 bases. This record comes from a study of CD8 T cells in Susac syndrome. Random hexamers were used to reverse transcribe an amount of about 0.5 to 1 ug RNA. TCRdb analysed the immunoSEQ multiplex PCR reads with MiXCR anew, one entry per CDR3 protein. The sample carries 200,000 or so distinct CDR3 sequences, 95% recorded once.

The chain links TRBV20-1 to TRBJ2-5; TRBD2 is a possible D gene (6 bases). This sequence originates from a human donor with Susac syndrome. The specimen was CD4+ T cells from PBMCs. The CDR3 region has the DNA TGCAGTGCTGAGGGTGTCCCGGAGGGGCTAGAGACCCAGTACTTC. Translated: CSAEGVPEGLETQYF.